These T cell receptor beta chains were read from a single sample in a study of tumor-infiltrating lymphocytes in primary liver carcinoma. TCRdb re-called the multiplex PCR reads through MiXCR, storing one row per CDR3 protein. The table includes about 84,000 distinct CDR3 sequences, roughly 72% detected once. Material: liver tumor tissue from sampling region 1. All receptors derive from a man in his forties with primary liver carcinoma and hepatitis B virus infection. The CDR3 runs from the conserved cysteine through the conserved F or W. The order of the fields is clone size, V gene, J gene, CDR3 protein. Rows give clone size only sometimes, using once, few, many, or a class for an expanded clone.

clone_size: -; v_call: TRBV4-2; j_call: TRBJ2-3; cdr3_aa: CASSHGGLADTQYF
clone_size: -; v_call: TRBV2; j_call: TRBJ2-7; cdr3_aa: CASRGTSGRSPYEQYF
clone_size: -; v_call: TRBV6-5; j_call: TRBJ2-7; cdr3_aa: CTNNRDRGYEQYF
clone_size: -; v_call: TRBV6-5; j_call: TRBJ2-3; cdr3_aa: CASSPQLGVGTDTQYF
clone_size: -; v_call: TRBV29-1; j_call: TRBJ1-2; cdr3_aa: CSVANLSDRGPNGYTF
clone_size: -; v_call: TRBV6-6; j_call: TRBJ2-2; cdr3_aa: CASSSQGQGAGELFF
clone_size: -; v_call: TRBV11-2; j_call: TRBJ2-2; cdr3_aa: CASSLYRTARRHRELLF
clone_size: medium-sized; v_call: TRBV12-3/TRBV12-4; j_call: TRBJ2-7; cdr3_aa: CASSTGQGTHEQYF
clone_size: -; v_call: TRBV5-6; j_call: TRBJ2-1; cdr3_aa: CVSSSRVSPSSYNEQFF
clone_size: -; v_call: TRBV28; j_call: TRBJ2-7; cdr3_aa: CASSPGVGRTKEQYF
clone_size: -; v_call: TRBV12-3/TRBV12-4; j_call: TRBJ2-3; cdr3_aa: CVSSLQVADTQYF
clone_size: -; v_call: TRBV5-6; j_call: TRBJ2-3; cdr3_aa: CASNPTSGRPGTRTDTQYF
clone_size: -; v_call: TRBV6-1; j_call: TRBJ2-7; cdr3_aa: CASSGWNHEQYF
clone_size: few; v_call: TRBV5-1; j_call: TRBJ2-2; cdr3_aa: CASSSRTSGRTGEPFF
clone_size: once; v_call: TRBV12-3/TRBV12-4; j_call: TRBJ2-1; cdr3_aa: CAKSLPGHYNEQSF
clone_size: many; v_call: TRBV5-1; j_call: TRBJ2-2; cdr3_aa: CASSLAPSGANTGELFF
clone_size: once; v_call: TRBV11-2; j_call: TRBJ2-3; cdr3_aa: CASSQGTPGTDMLYF
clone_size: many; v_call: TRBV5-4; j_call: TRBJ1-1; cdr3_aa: CASSLDMEEGEAFF
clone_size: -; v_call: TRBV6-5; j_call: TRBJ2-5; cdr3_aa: CASSSGLEGQETQYF
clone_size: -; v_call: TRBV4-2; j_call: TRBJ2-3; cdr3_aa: CASSQEAGVSVDTQYF
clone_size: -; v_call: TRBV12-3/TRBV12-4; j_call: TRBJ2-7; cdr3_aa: CASSLGTGTGRCEQYF
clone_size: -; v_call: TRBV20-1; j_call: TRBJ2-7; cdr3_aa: CSAPEDPGLSSYEQYF
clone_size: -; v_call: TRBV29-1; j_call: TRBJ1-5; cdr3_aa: CSVEHGNQPRHF
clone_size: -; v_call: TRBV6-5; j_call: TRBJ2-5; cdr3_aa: CASSSRTEQETQYF
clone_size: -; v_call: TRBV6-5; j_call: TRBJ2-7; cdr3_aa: CASSITRDSGSSEQYF
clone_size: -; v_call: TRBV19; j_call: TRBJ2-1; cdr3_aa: CASSIGVDFCNEQFF
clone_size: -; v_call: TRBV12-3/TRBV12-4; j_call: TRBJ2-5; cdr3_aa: CASSITVGASLSQWF
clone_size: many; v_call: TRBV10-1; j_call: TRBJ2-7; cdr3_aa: CASSDPSGSGSYEQYF
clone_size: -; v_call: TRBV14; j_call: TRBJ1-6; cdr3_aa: CASSLWGGNSPLQF
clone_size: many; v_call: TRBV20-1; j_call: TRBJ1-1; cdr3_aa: CSAGGVLNTEAFF
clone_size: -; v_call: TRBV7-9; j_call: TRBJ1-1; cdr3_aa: CASSFGQGNTETFF
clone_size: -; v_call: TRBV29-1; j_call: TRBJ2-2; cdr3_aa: CRARTGGAKVVTGELIF
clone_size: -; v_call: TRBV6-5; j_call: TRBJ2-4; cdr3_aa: CASSSSGQGMNIQYF
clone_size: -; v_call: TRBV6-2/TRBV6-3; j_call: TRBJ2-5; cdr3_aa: CAGSYGLKETQHF
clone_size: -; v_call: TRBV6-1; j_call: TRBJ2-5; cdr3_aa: CASSAITGVNRQETQYF